This T cell receptor (beta chain) was identified during a study of blood T cell repertoires in COVID-19 (dated by TCRdb to 2018 to 2020). Regarding the complete study: The collaborator samples originated in the United States, Italy and Spain and spanned the acute and convalescent phases of COVID-19. The prospective study material was composed of cDNA or gDNA derived from T cells, B-cell-depleted T cells, or PBMCs. Subjects who had been exposed to COVID-19, were actively infected with it, or had recovered from it provided the deeply sampled blood TCRbeta repertoires that made up the dataset. The repertoires were released in a freely available public database meant as a resource for research on the immune response to SARS-CoV-2. Samples were obtained from the ongoing ImmuneRACE study (first 160 participants) and from 1,254 subjects provided by 6 global collaborators. The sample metadata nearly always contained a de-identified subject ID, COVID-19 status, age in years and sex. Where available, HLA class I and class II types were taken from metadata supplied by the sample provider and were not determined by assay-based typing. Results and caveats for the whole study, not just this receptor: How much clinical and demographic metadata was included differed by source and by participant, and the metadata was provided uncurated.

The CDR3 goes from the cysteine to the phenylalanine over 17 residues. The kept DNA is CDR3 alone, 51 bases in frame from the first base. Trimming at the junction amounts to 5 bases on V and 3 bases on J, and the germline ends lie 20 bases apart. The germline V gene (reference sequence) gives CDR1 as PRHDT and CDR2 as FYEKMQ. Participants in the prospective study were aged roughly 18 to 95 years, lived in more than 20 United States geographic areas, and enrolled through a virtual design. In the prospective study, participants were assigned to cohorts based on the clinical history participants reported in a screening survey and a study questionnaire. Recovered participants in ImmuneRACE Cohort 3 were defined as having two consecutive negative NP/OP PCR tests, clearance from a healthcare professional, or resolution of symptoms. In the prospective study, mobile phlebotomists collected whole blood, serum and a nasopharyngeal or oropharyngeal swab from each participant. Participants in the prospective study had the option to provide additional blood draws and questionnaires over an approximately 2-month period. Prospective study blood samples were shipped either frozen or at room temperature before DNA extraction.

TCRbeta CDR3 regions were amplified from genomic DNA by means of the immunoSEQ Assay, a bias-controlled multiplex PCR. As for how the authors treated the data: Nucleated cell counts per sample were estimated from amplification of reference gene primers within the assay. To quantify the absolute abundance of each unique TCRbeta CDR3 rearrangement, sequence reads were collapsed and filtered. For each sample, productive Simpson clonality was calculated as the square root of Simpson's diversity index over productive rearrangements. This immuneACCESS table, as held by TCRdb, lists in-frame sequences with V and J called but not all clones. Of the missing ones, under half trace to an unresolved V gene in checked studies; the others have no known cause. V and J calls and clone size are given by that table; D and trimming were obtained from the DNA. This sample gives over 300,000 clones in total; 70% to 90% of them show up just once. The ten biggest clones cover roughly 2.3% of the sample.

This clone was seen ten or more times. Its recognized antigen is unknown. One base away there is no much larger clone; base qualities are not given. The chain couples TRBV13 to TRBJ1-3, with a tentative D gene TRBD1 over 5 matching bases. The sample was PBMCs or T cells enriched from blood (not recorded which). This clonotype was obtained from a man in his thirties or forties who had recovered from COVID-19. The DNA sequence is TGTGCCAGCAGCCGCCTTATAAGGGGAATGAGTGGAAACACCATATATTTT. This codes for CASSRLIRGMSGNTIYF.